Below are 30 T cell receptor beta chains sequenced from a single sample in a study of cytomegalovirus exposure and HLA in healthy donors. Assay: immunoSEQ multiplex PCR; the TCRdb copy retains only in-frame clones and omits some. The sample carries roughly 62,000 clones, 85% to 95% recorded once. Specimen: PBMCs. These receptors were obtained from a man between 18 and 29 years old in good health and CMV-seronegative.

The chain uses TRBV5-1 and TRBJ1-5, with TRBD1 as a possible D gene (6 bases). The CDR3 has 13 amino acids. The V end was cut by 0 bases, the J end by 10 bases, with 11 bases between. CDR1 and CDR2 from the germline V gene are SGHRS and YFSETQ. CDR3 in DNA: TGCGCCAGCAGCTTGGACAGGGACCGACCCCAGCATTTT. It translates to CASSLDRDRPQHF.

This chain connects TRBV10-1 to TRBJ2-5; 11 bases align to TRBD2. The germline V gene encodes CDR1 WNHNN and CDR2 SYGVQD (reference sequence). This CDR3 region has 15 residues. J gave up 5 bases and V 2 bases, and 4 bases lay outside the gene matches. CDR3 protein: CASSEQLAGVETQYF. CDR3 sequence (DNA): TGCGCCAGCAGTGAGCAACTAGCGGGAGTGGAGACCCAGTACTTC.

Only one count was recorded for this clone. The V gene is TRBV6-4, the J gene TRBJ2-3; 9 bases are shared with TRBD2. Trimming took 3 bases from V and 2 from J; bases not matched to a gene: 0. Germline V lookup: CDR1 MRHNA, CDR2 SNTAGT. The CDR3 loop spans 14 amino acids. CDR3 protein: CASSEGLATDTQYF. In DNA, the CDR3 is TGTGCCAGCAGTGAGGGACTAGCCACAGATACGCAGTATTTT.

The rearrangement uses TRBV4-2 and TRBJ2-1, with TRBD2 identical over 9 bases. The J segment lost 9 bases and the V segment lost 0 bases, leaving 15 bases of the junction unmatched. This CDR3 has 18 amino acids. CDR1 and CDR2 (germline): LGHNA, YNFKEQ. Here the CDR3 DNA reads TGTGCCAGCAGCCAAGAAAATCGAGCGGGAGGCCTCTCGGGTGAGCAGTTCTTC. It codes for CASSQENRAGGLSGEQFF.

V gene TRBV5-1 combines with J gene TRBJ2-1; TRBD1 might be the D (6 bases). The CDR3 loop spans 14 amino acids. Per the germline V gene, CDR1 is SGHRS and CDR2 is YFSETQ. Trimming pared 4 bases from V and 7 bases from J, leaving 15 bases between. For the CDR3, the DNA is TGCGCCAGCAGCGATACAGGGAAGGTTAATGAGCAGTTCTTC. It yields the protein CASSDTGKVNEQFF.

This clone was detected once. CDR3 DNA sequence: TGTGCCAGCAGCTTTGGCGGGAGCACAGATACGCAGTATTTT. Its protein is CASSFGGSTDTQYF. The V and J genes are TRBV5-6 and TRBJ2-3; D perhaps matches TRBD2 (5 bases). The CDR3 loop spans 14 amino acids. Germline values: CDR1 SGHDT, CDR2 YYEEEE. The V and J ends lost 2 bases and 0 bases respectively, with 7 bases between them. Combining the CDR3 with reference TRBV5-6 and TRBJ2-3 gives the whole variable domain DAGVTQSPTHLIKTRGQQVTLRCSPKSGHDTVSWYQQALGQGPQFIFQYYEEEERQRGNFPDRFSGHQFPNYSSELNVNALLLGDSALYLCASSFGGSTDTQYFGPGTRLTVL.

V and J are TRBV7-9 and TRBJ2-1; TRBD2 might be the D (6 bases). V was cut by 2 bases and J by 6 bases, with 11 bases left in between. Germline values: CDR1 SEHNR, CDR2 FQNEAQ (reference sequence). There are 14 residues in the CDR3. CDR3 nucleotide sequence: TGTGCCAGCAGCTTAACGGGAGCGGGCAATGAGCAGTTCTTC. Amino acids: CASSLTGAGNEQFF.

The rearrangement uses TRBV7-8 and TRBJ2-7; 8 nucleotides line up with TRBD1. The V gene's germline CDR1 is SGHVS and CDR2 FQNEAQ. J gave up 1 base and V 2 bases, and 4 bases lay outside the gene matches. The CDR3 contains 15 residues. The CDR3 DNA sequence: TGTGCCAGCAGCTTAAATAGGGACAGGTCCTACGAGCAGTACTTC. Translating it yields CASSLNRDRSYEQYF.

The genes are TRBV27 and TRBJ2-7, with TRBD1 matching over 7 bases. J was trimmed by 0 bases and V by 6 bases; bases with no gene match: 11. The CDR3 consists of 16 residues. Germline lookup yields CDR1 MNHEY and CDR2 SMNVEV (reference sequence). The CDR3: CASSSVDRRSSYEQYF. CDR3 DNA sequence: TGTGCCAGCAGCTCCGTGGACAGGCGGAGCTCCTACGAGCAGTACTTC.

The chain recombines TRBV7-2 with TRBJ2-1; 11 bases are a match to TRBD2. With V trimmed by 2 bases and J by 7 bases, 4 bases remained unmatched. The CDR3 sequence is 15 residues long. Germline V gene sequence: CDR1 SGHTA, CDR2 FQGNSA. The CDR3 nucleotides read TGTGCCAGCAGCTTAACCGGGACTAGCGGAAATGAGCAGTTCTTC. It is translated as CASSLTGTSGNEQFF.

This sequence joins TRBV9 and TRBJ2-1, with 8 bases identical to TRBD2. V shed 0 bases and J 8 bases; nucleotides not matched to a gene: 4. This CDR3 contains 14 residues. Looked up from germline, CDR1 is SGDLS and CDR2 is YYNGEE. CDR3 DNA: TGTGCCAGCAGCGTAGGGAGCGGGGGCTATGAGCAGTTCTTC. It codes for CASSVGSGGYEQFF.

The CDR3 loop reads CASGTSARNEQFF. DNA of the CDR3: TGTGCCAGCGGGACTAGCGCAAGGAATGAGCAGTTCTTC. This rearrangement joins TRBV9 to TRBJ2-1, with 10 bases lining up with TRBD2. CDR3 size: 13 residues. Germline trimming cut 7 bases from V and 7 bases from J; bases unmatched to any gene: 5. Germline CDR1 SGDLS, CDR2 YYNGEE. Full variable domain (remainder filled in from reference TRBV9 and TRBJ2-1): DSGVTQTPKHLITATGQRVTLRCSPRSGDLSVYWYQQSLDQGLQFLIQYYNGEERAKGNILERFSAQQFPDLHSELNLSSLELGDSALYFCASGTSARNEQFFGPGTRLTVL.

Only one count was recorded for this clone. The gene calls are TRBV19 and TRBJ1-1; D might be TRBD1 (6 bases). CDR1 and CDR2 from the germline V gene are LNHDA and SQIVND (reference sequence). The CDR3 contains 14 residues. The V gene lost 1 base and the J gene lost 5 bases, with 11 bases spanning the gap. The CDR3 bases are TGTGCCAGTAGTATAGTCGACAGGAGGACTGAAGCTTTCTTT. This codes for CASSIVDRRTEAFF.

This rearrangement joins TRBV28 to TRBJ2-7; 7 bases are shared with TRBD2. This CDR3 comprises 13 residues. With 3 bases clipped from V and 4 bases from J, the junction kept 3 bases outside the gene matches. Germline assignment: CDR1 MDHEN and CDR2 SYDVKM. CDR3 DNA: TGTGCCAGCAGTTTGGGGGGGAAATACGAGCAGTACTTC. Amino acid sequence: CASSLGGKYEQYF. Based on the CDR3 plus reference TRBV28 and TRBJ2-7, the full variable domain is DVKVTQSSRYLVKRTGEKVFLECVQDMDHENMFWYRQDPGLGLRLIYFSYDVKMKEKGDIPEGYSVSREKKERFSLILESASTNQTSMYLCASSLGGKYEQYFGPGTRLTVT.

This clone was found once. The DNA for the CDR3 is TGTGCCAGCAGCGAGCGATCAACAGGGATGGAGGGCTACACCTTC. Its protein is CASSERSTGMEGYTF. The chain couples TRBV9 to TRBJ1-2, with D possibly TRBD1 on 6 matching bases. V was pared by 3 bases and J by 8 bases, with 20 bases between. CDR1 and CDR2 from the germline V gene are SGDLS and YYNGEE. This CDR3 spans 15 amino acids.

This chain links TRBV11-2 with TRBJ2-1; 7 bases are shared with TRBD1. CDR1 SGHAT and CDR2 FQNNGV come from the germline V gene. With 5 bases clipped from V and 8 bases from J, the junction kept 6 bases outside the gene matches. The CDR3 consists of 13 residues. The CDR3, as DNA: TGTGCCAGCAGCCCCCAGGGGGTCTATGAGCAGTTCTTC. Amino acid sequence: CASSPQGVYEQFF.

V and J are TRBV30 and TRBJ2-2, with 13 bases that match TRBD2. This CDR3 is 18 amino acids long. Germline V CDR1 and CDR2: GTSNPN, SVGIG (reference sequence). After removal of 3 bases from V and 1 base from J, the junction contained 8 bases not matched to a gene. The CDR3, as DNA: TGTGCCTGGAGCGCGCTACGGACTAGCGGGAGGAACACCGGGGAGCTGTTTTTT. This codes for CAWSALRTSGRNTGELFF.

The genes are TRBV18 and TRBJ2-7, with D tentatively TRBD1 (5 bases). CDR1 KGHSH and CDR2 LQKENI come from the germline V gene. The V end lost 3 bases, the J end lost 7 bases, and 16 bases lay between the germline ends. The CDR3 loop spans 14 amino acids. Written as DNA, the CDR3 is TGTGCCAGCTCACCGGTCAGGGAAAGCTGGGAGCAGTACTTC. Amino acid sequence: CASSPVRESWEQYF.

This clone was seen more than once but under ten times. The J gene is TRBJ2-7, the V gene TRBV9; TRBD1 matches at 7 bases. V lost 1 base, J lost 1 base, and 2 bases stayed unmatched. CDR3 length: 14 residues. Germline CDR1 reads SGDLS; CDR2 reads YYNGEE. The CDR3 spells CASSVKGQSYEQYF. CDR3 in DNA: TGTGCCAGCAGCGTAAAGGGACAGTCCTACGAGCAGTACTTC.

The chain recombines TRBV6-1 with TRBJ1-5; no firm D call. V was shortened by 4 bases and J by 3 bases, with 7 bases between the two germline ends. The CDR3 runs to 13 residues. Germline CDR1 reads MNHNS; CDR2 reads SASEGT. CDR3 residues: CASSGEINQPQHF. The CDR3 DNA follows: TGTGCCAGCAGTGGGGAGATCAATCAGCCCCAGCATTTT.

The chain joins TRBV15 to TRBJ2-2, with D possibly TRBD2 on 5 matching bases. This CDR3 has 17 amino acids. Germline assignment: CDR1 LNHNV and CDR2 YYDKDF (reference sequence). V lost 0 bases and J lost 0, with 11 bases in between. The CDR3 sequence is CATSRDGGGANTGELFF. The CDR3 nucleotides read TGTGCCACCAGCAGAGATGGAGGTGGAGCGAACACCGGGGAGCTGTTTTTT. The entire variable domain, with the rest obtained from reference TRBV15 and TRBJ2-2, is as follows: DAMVIQNPRYQVTQFGKPVTLSCSQTLNHNVMYWYQQKSSQAPKLLFHYYDKDFNNEADTPDNFQSRRPNTSFCFLDIRSPGLGDTAMYLCATSRDGGGANTGELFFGEGSRLTVL.

V usage is TRBV5-6 and J usage is TRBJ1-1; D is uncertain. Germline V gene sequence: CDR1 SGHDT, CDR2 YYEEEE. The CDR3 is 12 amino acids. Trimming left V 4 bases short and J 5 bases short, with 9 bases between. Here the CDR3 reads CASSRESTEAFF. CDR3 coding DNA: TGTGCCAGCAGCAGGGAGAGTACTGAAGCTTTCTTT.

This chain connects TRBV28 to TRBJ1-1, with TRBD1 as a possible D gene (6 bases). This CDR3 is 14 amino acids long. Trimming pared 0 bases from V and 1 base from J, leaving 6 bases between. Germline CDR1 reads MDHEN; CDR2 reads SYDVKM. CDR3 residues: CASSLWTGNTEAFF. The CDR3 nucleotides read TGTGCCAGCAGTTTATGGACAGGGAACACTGAAGCTTTCTTT.

The chain recombines TRBV9 with TRBJ1-1; a possible D gene is TRBD1 (6 bases). This CDR3 region has 13 residues. V lost 2 bases, J lost 3 bases, and 8 bases lay in between. The germline V gene has CDR1 SGDLS and CDR2 YYNGEE. CDR3 residues: CASSVGGHTEAFF. CDR3 sequence (DNA): TGTGCCAGCAGCGTCGGGGGGCACACTGAAGCTTTCTTT. Full variable domain (outside the CDR3, taken from reference TRBV9 and TRBJ1-1): DSGVTQTPKHLITATGQRVTLRCSPRSGDLSVYWYQQSLDQGLQFLIQYYNGEERAKGNILERFSAQQFPDLHSELNLSSLELGDSALYFCASSVGGHTEAFFGQGTRLTVV.

The chain has TRBV19 and TRBJ2-1, with 11 nucleotides matching TRBD2. The germline gives CDR1 LNHDA, CDR2 SQIVND (reference sequence). The CDR3 runs to 19 residues. V lost 3 bases to trimming and J lost 5 bases; unmatched junction nucleotides: 15. The DNA for the CDR3 is TGTGCCAGTAGTATGGTCGGGCTAGCGGGAGGAAACAAAGACAATGAGCAGTTCTTC. It translates to CASSMVGLAGGNKDNEQFF.

V gene TRBV5-1 combines with J gene TRBJ2-3, with D perhaps matching TRBD2 (5 bases). This CDR3 is 14 amino acids long. V lost 4 bases, J lost 4 bases, and 13 bases lay in between. The germline V gene has CDR1 SGHRS and CDR2 YFSETQ. CDR3 in amino acids: CASSLSLVPDTQYF. CDR3 DNA: TGCGCCAGCAGCCTTTCACTAGTCCCAGATACGCAGTATTTT.

This clone was detected only once. The CDR3 here is CASTPTGDSKVYGYTF. DNA of the CDR3: TGTGCCAGTACCCCGACGGGGGACAGCAAAGTTTATGGCTACACCTTC. The chain links TRBV19 to TRBJ1-2; TRBD1 agrees at 7 bases. J was trimmed by 5 bases and V by 7 bases; bases with no gene match: 16. The CDR3 is made up of 16 amino acids. CDR1 and CDR2 from the germline V gene are LNHDA and SQIVND (reference sequence).

The chain employs TRBV2 and TRBJ2-3, with 7 bases that match TRBD1. The CDR3 runs 12 residues. The germline CDR1 and CDR2 sequences are SNHLY and FYNNEI. The trim removed 5 bases at V and 4 bases at J, leaving 0 bases unmatched. This CDR3 reads CASSTGADTQYF. The CDR3 coding sequence is TGTGCCAGCAGTACAGGGGCAGATACGCAGTATTTT.

This chain uses TRBV7-3 with TRBJ2-7; 8 positions match TRBD2. Germline V gives CDR1 SGHTA, CDR2 FQGTGA. The CDR3 has 15 amino acids. V shed 4 bases and J 5 bases; nucleotides not matched to a gene: 10. The CDR3 nucleotides read TGTGCCAGCAGCTATAGGGGCGGGAGGACCGACGAGCAGTACTTC. Translated: CASSYRGGRTDEQYF.

This clone was recorded only once. The chain combines TRBV28 with TRBJ2-1; D is uncertain. Germline V gene sequence: CDR1 MDHEN, CDR2 SYDVKM. V was clipped by 3 bases and J by 13 bases, with 13 bases between them. This CDR3 is built from 12 residues. The CDR3 region is CASSLPQAFQFF. The DNA of the CDR3 is TGTGCCAGCAGTTTGCCGCAGGCATTCCAGTTCTTC.